A single sample gave rise to the 19 T cell receptor beta chains below, sequenced in a study of OX40 agonist ivuxolimab in advanced cancers. Profiled with immunoSEQ multiplex PCR; TCRdb holds only in-frame clones, not every one. The sample consists of 55,000 to 85,000 clones, 86% of them appearing once. The sample was CD4+ or CD8+ T cells sorted from blood, taken in a trial of the OX40 agonist ivuxolimab. These receptors came from an adult with an advanced solid tumor such as melanoma, head and neck, liver or kidney cancer.

The rearrangement uses TRBV25-1 and TRBJ1-4; D unclear. The CDR3 totals 16 residues. The germline V gene encodes CDR1 MGHDK and CDR2 SYGVNS. V was cut by 0 bases and J by 1 base, with 9 bases left in between. The CDR3 sequence is CASSEYLGLTNEKLFF. The CDR3 DNA sequence: TGTGCCAGCAGTGAATATTTGGGTTTAACTAATGAAAAACTGTTTTTT.

This chain links TRBV2 with TRBJ2-5; maybe TRBD2 (5 bases). V lost 4 bases to trimming and J lost 7 bases, with 7 bases between them. The CDR3 consists of 11 residues. Germline V gives CDR1 SNHLY, CDR2 FYNNEI. The CDR3 sequence: CASSGEGTQYF. CDR3 nucleotide sequence: TGTGCCAGCAGTGGAGAGGGGACCCAGTACTTC.

This clone turned up a few times. This chain joins TRBV9 and TRBJ1-5; possibly TRBD1 for D (5 bases). Deletions cut 0 bases from V and 6 bases from J, with 16 bases between. The CDR3 is 16 residues long. Germline CDR1 reads SGDLS; CDR2 reads YYNGEE. The CDR3 sequence: CASSVDPGNFGQPQHF. CDR3 bases: TGTGCCAGCAGCGTAGATCCAGGGAATTTTGGTCAGCCCCAGCATTTT.

The chain combines TRBV18 with TRBJ2-5; 7 bases line up with TRBD2. The germline V gene has CDR1 KGHSH and CDR2 LQKENI. With V trimmed by 2 bases and J by 5 bases, 8 bases remained unmatched. The CDR3 has 15 residues. DNA for the CDR3: TGTGCCAGCTCACCATTTGGCGGGAGTACTGAGACCCAGTACTTC. Translated: CASSPFGGSTETQYF.

This chain joins TRBV30 and TRBJ1-2; maybe TRBD1 (5 bases). Trimming removed 2 bases at V and 8 bases at J, with 15 bases between. Germline V CDR1 and CDR2: GTSNPN, SVGIG (reference sequence). The length of the CDR3 is 13 residues. The CDR3 loop reads CAWSFAGVGGYTF. CDR3 sequence (DNA): TGTGCCTGGAGTTTCGCGGGGGTTGGGGGCTACACCTTC.

This clone ranks as medium-sized. The chain employs TRBV27 and TRBJ2-7; tentative D call: TRBD1 (8 bases). The V gene lost 8 bases and the J gene lost 9 bases, with 23 bases spanning the gap. Germline lookup yields CDR1 MNHEY and CDR2 SMNVEV (reference sequence). This CDR3 is built from 14 residues. CDR3 region: CASGTPQGGVGQYF. The CDR3 DNA reads TGTGCCAGCGGGACCCCACAGGGGGGGGTCGGGCAGTACTTC.

This clone was counted a single time. The chain employs TRBV28 and TRBJ2-1, with TRBD2 matching 9 bases. This CDR3 is built from 16 residues. The germline CDR1 and CDR2 sequences are MDHEN and SYDVKM. Trimming cost V 1 base and J 4 bases; bases outside gene matches: 5. CDR3 in amino acids: CASSLSAGGVYNEQFF. Here the CDR3 DNA reads TGTGCCAGCAGTTTATCTGCGGGAGGGGTTTACAATGAGCAGTTCTTC.

This clone has just a few counts. The chain carries TRBV6-6 and TRBJ2-7, with D possibly called TRBD1 or TRBD2 (5 bases each). Germline lookup yields CDR1 MNHNY and CDR2 SVGAGI (reference sequence). The CDR3 is made up of 15 amino acids. The V and J ends lost 5 bases and 3 bases respectively, with 17 bases between them. CDR3 region: CASSPGTGNNYEQYF. The CDR3, as DNA: TGTGCCAGCAGTCCCGGGACCGGCAACAACTACGAGCAGTACTTC.

This chain uses TRBV19 with TRBJ1-6; 7 nucleotides agree with TRBD1. This CDR3 has 14 residues. The V and J ends lost 5 bases and 9 bases, in that order; junction bases with no gene match: 7. Germline V lookup: CDR1 LNHDA, CDR2 SQIVND (reference sequence). The CDR3 sequence is CASSRQGGLSPLHF. DNA for the CDR3: TGTGCCAGTAGTCGACAAGGGGGCCTTTCACCCCTCCACTTT.

The V and J genes are TRBV5-1 and TRBJ2-5; D is undetermined. The CDR3 length is 13 residues. CDR1 SGHRS and CDR2 YFSETQ come from the germline V gene. V was pared by 0 bases and J by 4 bases, with 7 bases between. CDR3 sequence: CASSLGFRETQYF. In DNA, the CDR3 is TGCGCCAGCAGCTTGGGGTTTCGAGAGACCCAGTACTTC.

The chain joins TRBV18 to TRBJ2-1, with D perhaps TRBD2 (5 bases). V was clipped by 2 bases and J by 7 bases, with 12 bases between them. CDR1 is KGHSH, CDR2 LQKENI, per germline. This CDR3 is built from 14 residues. CDR3 DNA: TGTGCCAGCTCACCAAATTTGGAGGTTAATGAGCAGTTCTTC. Encoded protein: CASSPNLEVNEQFF.

The chain links TRBV6-1 to TRBJ1-6; the D gene is possibly TRBD1 (5 bases). Trimming removed 6 bases from V and 8 bases from J, with 17 bases in between. CDR3 length equals 15 residues. Germline V lookup: CDR1 MNHNS, CDR2 SASEGT. In DNA, the CDR3 is TGTGCCAGCAGCGATCCGGGACTGCTCTATTCACCCCTCCACTTT. It is translated as CASSDPGLLYSPLHF.

The V call is TRBV4-3, the J call TRBJ1-2, with D possibly TRBD1 on 6 matching bases. The CDR3 is 14 residues long. CDR1 LGHNA and CDR2 YSLEER come from the germline V gene. Trimming cost V 4 bases and J 6 bases, with 15 bases left between them. CDR3 in amino acids: CASSLSAGEHGYTF. CDR3 nucleotide sequence: TGCGCCAGCAGCCTCTCGGCAGGGGAGCATGGCTACACCTTC.

CDR3 in DNA: TGTGCCAGCACCAGCGGGAGCCCCGCAGATACGCAGTATTTT. Translation: CASTSGSPADTQYF. The chain carries TRBV6-1 and TRBJ2-3, with 8 bases that match TRBD2. Germline V gene data show CDR1 as MNHNS and CDR2 as SASEGT. The CDR3 length is 14 residues. The V gene end was trimmed by 7 bases and the J gene end by 4 bases; junction bases not matched to a gene: 7.

The chain links TRBV30 to TRBJ2-7; D not resolved. Germline V gene data show CDR1 as GTSNPN and CDR2 as SVGIG (reference sequence). V was clipped by 0 bases and J by 2 bases, with 8 bases between them. The CDR3 loop spans 13 amino acids. The CDR3 region is CAWSVRKPYEQYF. CDR3 bases: TGTGCCTGGAGTGTACGGAAACCCTACGAGCAGTACTTC.

The chain employs TRBV5-8 and TRBJ1-2; tentative D call: TRBD1 (5 bases). The CDR3 consists of 15 residues. Trimming pared 2 bases from V and 4 bases from J, leaving 15 bases between. The germline gives CDR1 SGHTS, CDR2 YDEGEE. CDR3 loop: CASSFHREGLYGYTF. CDR3 coding DNA: TGTGCCAGCAGCTTCCACAGAGAGGGGCTCTATGGCTACACCTTC.

This clone was observed a single time. The chain carries TRBV18 and TRBJ2-2, with a tentative D call TRBD1 (6 bases). The CDR3 runs to 15 residues. V gave up 3 bases and J gave up 2 bases, with 10 bases separating them. CDR1 is KGHSH and CDR2 is LQKENI in the germline V gene. The CDR3 DNA reads TGTGCCAGCTCACCTGGGACATTTAACACCGGGGAGCTGTTTTTT. This encodes CASSPGTFNTGELFF.

The rearrangement links TRBV4-3 to TRBJ2-3, with TRBD2 matching 7 bases. J lost 2 bases, V lost 2 bases, and 4 bases had no gene match. The CDR3 sequence is 15 residues long. CDR1 and CDR2 (germline): LGHNA, YSLEER. CDR3 region: CASSQLAANTDTQYF. The CDR3 coding sequence is TGCGCCAGCAGCCAACTAGCGGCGAACACAGATACGCAGTATTTT.

A single count supports this clone. The chain employs TRBV13 and TRBJ2-1; 14 nucleotides line up with TRBD2. The germline gives CDR1 PRHDT, CDR2 FYEKMQ (reference sequence). V was clipped by 5 bases and J by 0 bases; unmatched bases: 9. The CDR3 is made up of 19 amino acids. The CDR3 is CASSPGLAGESSSYNEQFF. CDR3 DNA sequence: TGTGCCAGCAGCCCGGGACTAGCGGGAGAGAGTAGCTCCTACAATGAGCAGTTCTTC.